This T cell receptor beta chain was recorded in a study of T cell responses to AZD1222 COVID-19 vaccine. CDR3 size: 15 residues. The ends lost 4 bases at V and 0 bases at J; junction bases unmatched: 3. The germline CDR1 and CDR2 sequences are LNHDA and SQIVND (reference sequence). The sample holds one count of this clone. Method: immunoSEQ multiplex PCR; TCRdb's copy keeps in-frame clones and lacks some. The sample holds 85,000 to 130,000 clones; approximately 89% are singletons and the top ten take around 8.7%. The receptor was derived from an adult in good health. Sequencing was performed on peripheral blood, taken on day 0 of AZD1222 vaccination. J is TRBJ2-7 and V is TRBV19; 10 bases match TRBD2. The CDR3: CASSRASGSSYEQYF. The CDR3 DNA reads TGTGCCAGTAGTAGAGCTAGCGGGAGCTCCTACGAGCAGTACTTC.